This TCR beta chain came from a study of post-analysis software for immune sequencing data. On this clonotype: What it recognizes is unknown.

Sequencing libraries made from TCR beta cDNA carried unique molecular identifiers. TCRdb re-called the PCR reads with MiXCR, one entry per CDR3 protein. The table shows fewer than 550,000 distinct CDR3 sequences, with around 31% occurring only once. V gave up 2 bases and J gave up 7 bases, with 14 bases separating them. Germline loops: CDR1 MDHEN, CDR2 SYDVKM. This CDR3 is built from 15 residues. Study observations and caveats: Five TRBV segments, including TRBV5-6, TRBV5-1 and TRBV20-1, were more frequent in patients than controls.

The V gene is TRBV28, the J gene TRBJ2-2; TRBD2 is a possible D gene (6 bases). This receptor was obtained from a girl aged 2-17 years with multiple sclerosis. Sequencing was carried out using blood. CDR3 protein: CASSLTETRNGELFF. CDR3 DNA: TGTGCCAGCAGTTTAACCGAGACTAGGAACGGGGAGCTGTTTTTT.